These 32 T cell receptor beta chains came from one sample sequenced in a study of blood T cells in healthy people across ages. A second PCR of about 6 to 11 cycles used a sample-barcoded 5' primer and a J-beta primer mix. TCRdb redid the calling of the 5' RACE reads with MiXCR, one entry per CDR3 protein. There are 1.5 million to 2 million distinct CDR3 sequences in the sample; 28% occur only once, and 7.7% lies in the top ten. Sequencing was carried out using blood. These receptors all stem from a woman aged 25 to 45 in good health.

This clonotype was found a few times. The V call is TRBV28, the J call TRBJ1-2; D perhaps matches TRBD1 (6 bases). CDR1 and CDR2 (germline): MDHEN, SYDVKM. The CDR3 contains 17 residues. Trimming stripped 6 bases from V and 7 bases from J, with 27 bases between. CDR3 sequence: CASSTSRGPGKLSGYTF. CDR3 sequence (DNA): TGTGCCAGCAGCACCTCTCGGGGGCCCGGGAAGTTATCTGGCTACACCTTC.

The V and J genes are TRBV29-1 and TRBJ2-7, with TRBD1 matching 9 bases. Unmatched junction bases numbered 4, after V lost 7 bases and J lost 3 bases. The CDR3 extends over 12 amino acids. Germline CDR1 is SQVTM and CDR2 is ANQGSEA. The CDR3 is CSGGQGIYEQYF. The CDR3 DNA reads as TGCAGCGGTGGACAGGGGATCTACGAGCAGTACTTC.

Only a few counts were recorded for this clonotype. The genes are TRBV12-3 or TRBV12-4 and TRBJ1-2; 9 bases fit TRBD1. CDR3 length: 13 amino acids. Trimming took 5 bases from V and 8 from J; bases not matched to a gene: 6. CDR3 amino acids: CASSPRTGAGYTF. The CDR3 DNA is TGTGCCAGCAGTCCTAGGACAGGGGCCGGCTACACCTTC.

This sequence joins TRBV20-1 and TRBJ2-3; D call uncertain. V was trimmed by 0 bases and J by 0 bases, leaving 10 bases between them. Germline values: CDR1 DFQATT, CDR2 SNEGSKA (reference sequence). CDR3 size: 15 residues. The DNA for the CDR3 is TGCAGTGCTAGAGATCGGGCTGTGAGCACAGATACGCAGTATTTT. Residues: CSARDRAVSTDTQYF.

The J gene is TRBJ2-7, the V gene TRBV20-1, with 7 positions matching TRBD2. Germline CDR1 reads DFQATT; CDR2 reads SNEGSKA (reference sequence). Germline trimming cut 6 bases from V and 3 bases from J; bases unmatched to any gene: 5. The CDR3 is 12 amino acids. The CDR3 loop reads CSAQRDRYEQYF. CDR3 bases: TGCAGTGCACAGCGGGACCGCTACGAGCAGTACTTC.

V gene TRBV12-3 or TRBV12-4 combines with J gene TRBJ2-7, with D possibly matching TRBD2 (6 bases). The CDR3 runs to 14 residues. Trimming removed 4 bases from V and 2 bases from J, with 12 bases in between. CDR3 in amino acids: CASSSSGETYEQYF. DNA for the CDR3: TGTGCCAGCAGTTCCTCGGGGGAGACCTACGAGCAGTACTTC.

The V call is TRBV7-2, the J call TRBJ2-7; D might be TRBD2 (6 bases). The J call may be faulty, since TRBJ2-5 better matches the DNA end. This CDR3 spans 16 amino acids. Germline CDR1 reads SGHTA; CDR2 reads FQGNSA. Written as DNA, the CDR3 is TGTGCCAGCAGCTTAGGAGGGAGGCGGGGTGAGAAGACCCAGTACTTC. Translation: CASSLGGRRGEKTQYF.

The chain uses TRBV15 and TRBJ2-4; 9 bases match TRBD2. The germline CDR1 and CDR2 sequences are LNHNV and YYDKDF (reference sequence). V was pared by 4 bases and J by 2 bases, with 9 bases of the junction left unmatched. The CDR3 loop spans 17 amino acids. The CDR3 here is CATSIRTSATSKNIQYF. The CDR3 nucleotides read TGTGCCACCAGCATCAGGACTAGCGCAACTTCCAAAAACATTCAGTACTTC. The whole variable domain, filled in from reference TRBV15 and TRBJ2-4, reads DAMVIQNPRYQVTQFGKPVTLSCSQTLNHNVMYWYQQKSSQAPKLLFHYYDKDFNNEADTPDNFQSRRPNTSFCFLDIRSPGLGDTAMYLCATSIRTSATSKNIQYFGAGTRLSVL.

This clonotype was recorded a few times. This chain connects TRBV9 to TRBJ2-7; TRBD2 matches at 7 bases. V lost 0 bases to trimming and J lost 5 bases; unmatched junction nucleotides: 5. This CDR3 has 14 residues. Looked up from germline, CDR1 is SGDLS and CDR2 is YYNGEE. The CDR3 nucleotides read TGTGCCAGCAGCGTAGGATTCGGGAGGAACGAGCAGTACTTC. Residues: CASSVGFGRNEQYF.

The rearrangement joins TRBV6-2 or TRBV6-3 to TRBJ2-1; the match to TRBD1 covers 8 bases. The CDR3 extends over 15 amino acids. The junction had 15 bases not matched to a gene; V was cut back by 7 bases and J by 10 bases. Per germline, CDR1 MNHEY and CDR2 SVGEGT. CDR3 nucleotides: TGTGCCAGCACCCAGCCAGGGGGCGCATCGGACGAGCAGTTCTTC. It codes for CASTQPGGASDEQFF.

This clonotype has a count of ten or more. The CDR3 here is CSVEGTGGAVYF. CDR3 nucleotides: TGCAGCGTTGAAGGGACAGGGGGCGCGGTGTACTTC. The rearrangement joins TRBV29-1 to TRBJ2-7; 11 bases match TRBD1. The CDR3 is made up of 12 amino acids. The germline V gene encodes CDR1 SQVTM and CDR2 ANQGSEA. J lost 12 bases, V lost 1 base, and 5 bases had no gene match.

The V and J genes are TRBV28 and TRBJ2-7, with D possibly being TRBD2 (6 bases). V was shortened by 6 bases and J by 3 bases, with 15 bases between the two germline ends. The germline V gene has CDR1 MDHEN and CDR2 SYDVKM. CDR3 size: 14 residues. This CDR3 is CASSSGGTYYEQYF. The DNA of the CDR3 is TGTGCCAGCAGCTCAGGAGGGACGTACTACGAGCAGTACTTC.

The genes are TRBV6-2 or TRBV6-3 and TRBJ2-5; 7 positions agree with TRBD2. CDR3 size: 15 residues. Germline loops: CDR1 MNHEY, CDR2 SVGEGT. J was trimmed by 5 bases and V by 11 bases; bases with no gene match: 17. In nucleotides, the CDR3 is TGTGCCGGCATGGTGGGAGGGCCAGTGGAGGAGACCCAGTACTTC. Translation: CAGMVGGPVEETQYF.

This clonotype was seen a few times. The rearrangement links TRBV24-1 to TRBJ2-5; 9 bases match TRBD2. The germline V gene encodes CDR1 KGHDR and CDR2 SFDVKD. Unmatched junction bases numbered 9, after V lost 1 base and J lost 1 base. CDR3 size: 18 residues. CDR3 loop: CATSDFRASGATQETQYF. CDR3 DNA sequence: TGTGCCACCAGTGATTTTCGGGCTAGCGGGGCGACCCAAGAGACCCAGTACTTC.

The chain links TRBV6-1 to TRBJ1-5; D is undetermined. The V end lost 8 bases, the J end lost 7 bases, and 21 bases lay between the germline ends. Germline loops: CDR1 MNHNS, CDR2 SASEGT. The CDR3 totals 15 residues. The CDR3 here is CASENPPWKAQPQHF. CDR3 DNA sequence: TGTGCCAGCGAAAACCCTCCCTGGAAGGCCCAGCCCCAGCATTTT.

The J gene is TRBJ1-1, the V gene TRBV3-1; no reliable D call. The CDR3 covers 14 residues. Germline V lookup: CDR1 LGHDT, CDR2 YNNKEL (reference sequence). V shed 1 base and J shed 1 base, with 7 bases lying between them. The CDR3 loop is CASSQGGRNTEAFF. CDR3 nucleotides: TGTGCCAGCAGCCAAGGGGGTCGGAACACTGAAGCTTTCTTT.

The J gene is TRBJ2-2, the V gene TRBV6-6, with 9 bases identical to TRBD2. The V gene's germline CDR1 is MNHNY and CDR2 SVGAGI (reference sequence). J was trimmed by 7 bases and V by 5 bases; bases with no gene match: 5. The CDR3 runs 14 residues. CDR3 in DNA: TGTGCCAGCAGTCCCGGGACTAGCATCGGGGAGCTGTTTTTT. Protein: CASSPGTSIGELFF.

This clonotype has at least ten counts. The rearrangement links TRBV4-3 to TRBJ2-1; 12 nucleotides agree with TRBD2. With V trimmed by 0 bases and J by 7 bases, 7 bases remained unmatched. This CDR3 has 17 amino acids. CDR1 and CDR2 from the germline V gene are LGHNA and YSLEER. CDR3 sequence: CASSQDPGLAGNNEQFF. The DNA of the CDR3 is TGCGCCAGCAGCCAAGATCCTGGACTAGCGGGAAATAATGAGCAGTTCTTC.

In regard to this clonotype: One junction end disagrees with the germline gene, perhaps due to a read error. The chain uses TRBV24-1 and TRBJ2-1, with 12 bases that match TRBD1. CDR3 size: 15 residues. The germline V gene has CDR1 KGHDR and CDR2 SFDVKD. The CDR3 loop reads CAASDRDRGPSEQFF. CDR3 bases: TGTGCCGCCAGTGACAGGGACAGGGGGCCTTCCGAGCAGTTCTTC.

In its sample, this clonotype was seen a few times. V usage is TRBV7-2 and J usage is TRBJ2-3; 7 nucleotides match TRBD2. Germline assignment: CDR1 SGHTA and CDR2 FQGNSA. J gave up 4 bases and V 0 bases, and 7 bases lay outside the gene matches. The CDR3 consists of 16 residues. The CDR3 protein is CASSLAIGGRADTQYF. The CDR3, as DNA: TGTGCCAGCAGCTTAGCGATCGGCGGGAGAGCAGATACGCAGTATTTT.

In its sample, this clonotype was seen a few times. The chain employs TRBV12-3 or TRBV12-4 and TRBJ2-5, with D perhaps matching TRBD2 (6 bases). The CDR3 loop spans 14 amino acids. V lost 6 bases and J lost 13, with 24 bases in between. The CDR3 coding sequence is TGTGCCAGCAGCGACCGGGACTCCCCTGATGGGTGGTACTTC. This sequence encodes CASSDRDSPDGWYF.

The table lists this clonotype with a few counts. The rearrangement links TRBV9 to TRBJ2-1; 8 bases agree with TRBD2. CDR1 SGDLS and CDR2 YYNGEE come from the germline V gene. The length of the CDR3 is 14 residues. Trimming cost V 5 bases and J 4 bases; bases outside gene matches: 5. The chain's CDR3 is CASRRSGSYNEQFF. CDR3 nucleotide sequence: TGTGCCAGCAGACGAAGCGGGAGTTACAATGAGCAGTTCTTC.

This clonotype was counted once. V is TRBV7-9 and J is TRBJ1-1; D unresolved. The V gene lost 1 base and the J gene lost 8 bases, with 8 bases spanning the gap. The V gene's germline CDR1 is SEHNR and CDR2 FQNEAQ (reference sequence). CDR3 length: 12 residues. This CDR3 is CASSLEVAEAFF. CDR3 coding DNA: TGTGCCAGCAGCTTAGAGGTGGCAGAAGCTTTCTTT.

Ten or more counts support this clonotype. CDR3 protein: CASTRGNQPQHF. For the CDR3, the DNA is TGTGCCAGCACCCGGGGCAATCAGCCCCAGCATTTT. The chain recombines TRBV6-2 or TRBV6-3 with TRBJ1-5; D gene uncertain. The CDR3 contains 12 residues. Trimming took 7 bases from V and 2 from J, leaving 6 bases between them. Germline V gene lookup returns CDR1 MNHEY and CDR2 SVGEGT.

This clonotype was observed a handful of times. The chain combines TRBV20-1 with TRBJ1-5; D might be TRBD1 (5 bases). Germline CDR1 is DFQATT and CDR2 is SNEGSKA (reference sequence). This CDR3 region has 14 residues. V was cut by 6 bases and J by 0 bases, with 12 bases left in between. The CDR3 coding sequence is TGCAGTGCACGTGCCGGGGGTAGCAATCAGCCCCAGCATTTT. Translating it yields CSARAGGSNQPQHF.

This clonotype was observed at least ten times. The J gene is TRBJ2-4, the V gene TRBV28; 9 bases align to TRBD1. The V gene end was trimmed by 6 bases and the J gene end by 6 bases; junction bases not matched to a gene: 3. The germline gives CDR1 MDHEN, CDR2 SYDVKM. The CDR3 has 13 residues. The CDR3 sequence: CASRRQGGNIQYF. The CDR3 DNA follows: TGTGCCAGCAGGCGACAGGGGGGAAACATTCAGTACTTC.

The chain employs TRBV30 and TRBJ2-1; 8 bases fit TRBD2. This CDR3 is 14 amino acids long. V gave up 4 bases and J gave up 0 bases; unmatched junction bases: 2. Germline assignment: CDR1 GTSNPN and CDR2 SVGIG (reference sequence). The CDR3 loop reads CAWTGGSSYNEQFF. CDR3 in DNA: TGTGCCTGGACGGGAGGGAGCTCCTACAATGAGCAGTTCTTC.

This clonotype was detected only a few times. The V gene is TRBV6-5, the J gene TRBJ1-5; D gene unclear. The germline V and J ends were trimmed by 5 bases and 9 bases, with 11 bases remaining between them. Germline V gene lookup returns CDR1 MNHEY and CDR2 SVGAGI. CDR3 length: 12 amino acids. The chain's CDR3 is CASSNDDGPQHF. The CDR3, as DNA: TGTGCCAGCAGTAACGACGACGGGCCCCAGCATTTT.

Notes on this clonotype: A read error is possible here, since a much larger clone lies one base away. This chain uses TRBV12-3 or TRBV12-4 with TRBJ1-4; TRBD1 agrees at 11 bases. This CDR3 comprises 16 residues. In DNA, the CDR3 is TGTGCCAGCAGAGCCGGGACAGGGGGAGTCAGTGAAAAACGGTTTTTT. Its protein is CASRAGTGGVSEKRFF.

This clonotype occurred a few times. A read error may account for a junction end that differs from germline. The rearrangement uses TRBV6-6 and TRBJ1-2; TRBD1 might be the D (5 bases). Germline lookup yields CDR1 MNHNY and CDR2 SVGAGI (reference sequence). The CDR3 totals 13 residues. The CDR3 spells CASNSKGNSGYTF. The CDR3 DNA is TGTGCCAGCAACTCAAAGGGGAACTCTGGCTACACCTTC.

This chain links TRBV28 with TRBJ2-4; TRBD1 is a possible D gene (6 bases). TRBJ2-7 explains the end of the DNA better; the J call may be wrong. Germline loops: CDR1 MDHEN, CDR2 SYDVKM. This CDR3 is 14 amino acids long. CDR3 coding DNA: TGTGCCAGCAGTTTGGGGGCACCCAATTACGAGCAGTACTTC. It translates to CASSLGAPNYEQYF.

This clonotype was counted ten times or more. The chain has TRBV7-6 and TRBJ2-5; D gene ambiguous. CDR3 size: 15 residues. Germline V gives CDR1 SGHVS, CDR2 FNYEAQ. Trimming pared 1 base from V and 0 bases from J, leaving 9 bases between. For the CDR3, the DNA is TGTGCCAGCAGCTTAGTCAAGACTTACCAAGAGACCCAGTACTTC. This gives the protein CASSLVKTYQETQYF.